This is a list of T cell receptor beta chains from one sample in a study of shared clonotypes between healthy human individuals. Some clones are missing from TCRdb's copy, which holds only in-frame ones; the method was immunoSEQ multiplex PCR. The sample holds 2.3 million or so clones, 80% to 95% seen once. Sequencing used naive CD4+ T cells from PBMCs. These receptors were taken from a man aged 18 to 30 in good health. Some clones in this sample may be carry-over from other donors' samples. Each CDR3 is given with its conserved first and last residue. Fields, in order: clone size, J gene, D gene, V gene, CDR3 protein, CDR3 DNA. A D gene is named only where the DNA matches it firmly. Size is stated for part of the rows, as once, few or many counts, or as a class when the clone is expanded.

size: -; J: TRBJ2-3; D: TRBD2; V: TRBV9; CDR3: CASSAGGRAPDTQYF; DNA: TGTGCCAGCAGCGCGGGCGGGAGGGCCCCAGATACGCAGTATTTT
size: -; J: TRBJ2-5; D: -; V: TRBV11-2; CDR3: CASSLVPQETQYF; DNA: TGTGCCAGCAGCTTAGTGCCACAAGAGACCCAGTACTTC
size: -; J: TRBJ1-4; D: -; V: TRBV11-2; CDR3: CASSLEGVYFNEKLFF; DNA: TGTGCCAGCAGCTTAGAGGGAGTGTATTTTAATGAAAAACTGTTTTTT
size: -; J: TRBJ1-5; D: -; V: TRBV6-1; CDR3: CASSEEHWGMGQPQHF; DNA: TGTGCCAGCAGTGAAGAACATTGGGGAATGGGTCAGCCCCAGCATTTT
size: -; J: TRBJ2-7; D: TRBD2; V: TRBV30; CDR3: CAWSETSGSINEQYF; DNA: TGTGCCTGGAGTGAGACTAGCGGGAGCATCAACGAGCAGTACTTC
size: -; J: TRBJ1-5; D: -; V: TRBV30; CDR3: CAWAPLGGGNQPQHF; DNA: TGTGCCTGGGCCCCCCTTGGGGGGGGCAATCAGCCCCAGCATTTT
size: -; J: TRBJ2-5; D: -; V: TRBV5-1; CDR3: CASSRDAPGTQYF; DNA: TGCGCCAGCAGCCGGGACGCCCCAGGGACCCAGTACTTC
size: -; J: TRBJ2-1; D: TRBD2; V: TRBV10-1; CDR3: CASSERASGRGPNEQFF; DNA: TGCGCCAGCAGTGAGCGGGCTAGCGGGAGGGGCCCTAATGAGCAGTTCTTC
size: -; J: TRBJ2-5; D: TRBD2; V: TRBV28; CDR3: CASGGPGLAGGAETQYF; DNA: TGTGCCAGCGGCGGACCGGGACTAGCGGGAGGAGCGGAGACCCAGTACTTC
size: once; J: TRBJ2-3; D: TRBD2; V: TRBV28; CDR3: CASSLWASGFTDTQYF; DNA: TGTGCCAGCAGTTTATGGGCTAGCGGCTTCACAGATACGCAGTATTTT
size: -; J: TRBJ1-1; D: -; V: TRBV7-3; CDR3: CASSRQENTEAFF; DNA: TGTGCCAGCAGCAGACAAGAGAACACTGAAGCTTTCTTT
size: -; J: TRBJ2-1; D: TRBD2; V: TRBV11-1; CDR3: CASSEGGSGRLYNEQFF; DNA: TGTGCCAGCAGCGAAGGGGGTAGCGGGAGGCTGTACAATGAGCAGTTCTTC
size: once; J: TRBJ1-4; D: -; V: TRBV9; CDR3: CASSTPTATNEKLFF; DNA: TGTGCCAGCAGCACTCCGACAGCAACTAATGAAAAACTGTTTTTT
size: -; J: TRBJ1-4; D: -; V: TRBV10-1; CDR3: CASSEFSRTSRAREKLFF; DNA: TGCGCCAGCAGTGAGTTTTCCCGGACCTCAAGAGCCCGTGAAAAACTGTTTTTT
size: -; J: TRBJ2-5; D: TRBD1; V: TRBV5-8; CDR3: CASSPTADRARGTQYF; DNA: TGTGCCAGCAGCCCCACTGCGGACAGGGCTCGGGGGACCCAGTACTTC
size: -; J: TRBJ1-1; D: -; V: TRBV7-3; CDR3: CASSEKGSNTEAFF; DNA: TGTGCCAGCAGCGAGAAAGGGTCGAACACTGAAGCTTTCTTT
size: -; J: TRBJ2-7; D: TRBD1; V: TRBV6-6; CDR3: CASSYRAGGAYEQYF; DNA: TGTGCCAGCAGTTACAGGGCAGGGGGCGCCTACGAGCAGTACTTC
size: -; J: TRBJ1-1; D: TRBD1; V: TRBV11-2; CDR3: CASSLSRTGTTEAFF; DNA: TGTGCCAGCAGCTTATCTAGGACAGGGACCACTGAAGCTTTCTTT
size: -; J: TRBJ2-1; D: TRBD2; V: TRBV5-6; CDR3: CASSPPPLAMNEQFF; DNA: TGTGCCAGCAGCCCCCCCCCACTAGCGATGAATGAGCAGTTCTTC
size: -; J: TRBJ1-2; D: TRBD1; V: TRBV18; CDR3: CASIGQGTTNYGYTF; DNA: TGTGCCAGCATAGGACAGGGCACAACTAACTATGGCTACACCTTC
size: -; J: TRBJ2-7; D: TRBD1; V: TRBV5-1; CDR3: CASRGQGPYEQYF; DNA: TGCGCCAGCAGAGGACAGGGCCCCTACGAGCAGTACTTC
size: -; J: TRBJ2-2; D: -; V: TRBV12-1; CDR3: CASSSTPGPGGNTGELFF; DNA: TGTGCCAGCAGCTCAACCCCTGGCCCAGGGGGCAACACCGGGGAGCTGTTTTTT
size: -; J: TRBJ2-1; D: -; V: TRBV10-3; CDR3: CAISESGGGTYNEQFF; DNA: TGTGCCATCAGTGAGTCGGGGGGCGGAACTTACAATGAGCAGTTCTTC
size: -; J: TRBJ2-1; D: TRBD2; V: TRBV7-2; CDR3: CASSLVGTSGFNEQFF; DNA: TGTGCCAGCAGCCTGGTGGGGACTAGCGGTTTCAATGAGCAGTTCTTC
size: -; J: TRBJ1-5; D: -; V: TRBV6-1; CDR3: CASTLQGDSNQPQHF; DNA: TGTGCCAGCACTTTGCAAGGGGATAGCAATCAGCCCCAGCATTTT
size: -; J: TRBJ1-3; D: -; V: TRBV28; CDR3: CASGMDVKWSGNTIYF; DNA: TGTGCCAGCGGGATGGACGTTAAGTGGTCTGGAAACACCATATATTTT
size: -; J: TRBJ2-1; D: TRBD2; V: TRBV4-3; CDR3: CASSQEAGGGNEQFF; DNA: TGCGCCAGCAGCCAAGAGGCGGGAGGAGGAAATGAGCAGTTCTTC
size: -; J: TRBJ1-3; D: -; V: TRBV6-5; CDR3: CASRRDFGNTIYF; DNA: TGTGCCAGCAGAAGGGATTTTGGAAACACCATATATTTT
size: -; J: TRBJ1-4; D: -; V: TRBV7-6; CDR3: CASSPSLGGVMELFF; DNA: TGTGCCAGCAGCCCGAGCTTGGGGGGCGTGATGGAACTGTTTTTT
size: -; J: TRBJ1-5; D: -; V: TRBV5-8; CDR3: CASRYGLWASNQPQHF; DNA: TGTGCCAGCAGATATGGCCTTTGGGCGAGCAATCAGCCCCAGCATTTT
size: -; J: TRBJ2-7; D: -; V: TRBV7-9; CDR3: CASSHLTDEQYF; DNA: TGTGCCAGCAGCCATTTAACGGACGAGCAGTACTTC
size: -; J: TRBJ2-2; D: -; V: TRBV4-1; CDR3: CASSQAGPVFGGQRAGELFF; DNA: TGCGCCAGCAGCCAAGCCGGACCCGTTTTCGGGGGGCAGCGGGCCGGGGAGCTGTTTTTT
size: once; J: TRBJ2-7; D: -; V: TRBV27; CDR3: CASSKATGTYEQYF; DNA: TGTGCCAGCAGTAAAGCCACCGGGACCTACGAGCAGTACTTC
size: once; J: TRBJ2-3; D: TRBD1; V: TRBV18; CDR3: CASSPLGQGTGTDTQYF; DNA: TGTGCCAGCTCCCCCCTAGGACAGGGGACAGGCACAGATACGCAGTATTTT
size: once; J: TRBJ2-1; D: TRBD2; V: TRBV6-1; CDR3: CASREMTSGVGNEQFF; DNA: TGTGCCAGCAGAGAAATGACTAGCGGGGTCGGGAATGAGCAGTTCTTC
size: -; J: TRBJ1-2; D: -; V: TRBV5-1; CDR3: CASSPPTVNYGYTF; DNA: TGCGCCAGCAGCCCCCCGACAGTGAACTATGGCTACACCTTC
size: -; J: TRBJ2-5; D: -; V: TRBV15; CDR3: CATSRGPGQGETQYF; DNA: TGTGCCACCAGCAGAGGCCCTGGCCAGGGGGAGACCCAGTACTTC
size: -; J: TRBJ1-1; D: -; V: TRBV11-3; CDR3: CASSLTRALGDTEAFF; DNA: TGTGCCAGCAGCTTAACCCGTGCACTTGGGGACACTGAAGCTTTCTTT
size: -; J: TRBJ2-1; D: TRBD2; V: TRBV28; CDR3: CASSPLGLRGDEQFF; DNA: TGTGCCAGCAGTCCCTTGGGACTACGCGGTGATGAGCAGTTCTTC
size: -; J: TRBJ2-4; D: -; V: TRBV19; CDR3: CASSTLTGPQYF; DNA: TGTGCCAGTAGTACGTTGACTGGACCCCAGTACTTC
size: -; J: TRBJ2-3; D: -; V: TRBV5-1; CDR3: CASSSTVTTDTQYF; DNA: TGCGCCAGCAGCTCCACCGTCACCACAGATACGCAGTATTTT
size: -; J: TRBJ1-3; D: -; V: TRBV5-1; CDR3: CASSLGSATGNTIYF; DNA: TGCGCCAGCAGCTTGGGGTCGGCTACTGGAAACACCATATATTTT
size: -; J: TRBJ2-3; D: -; V: TRBV14; CDR3: CASSIGLPDTQYF; DNA: TGTGCCAGCAGTATCGGGTTGCCAGATACGCAGTATTTT
size: -; J: TRBJ1-5; D: TRBD1; V: TRBV6-1; CDR3: CASTPGGWKPQHF; DNA: TGTGCCAGCACGCCAGGGGGGTGGAAGCCCCAGCATTTT
size: -; J: TRBJ2-5; D: -; V: TRBV4-2; CDR3: CASRDQETQYF; DNA: TGTGCCAGCCGGGACCAAGAGACCCAGTACTTC
size: -; J: TRBJ2-3; D: -; V: TRBV7-2; CDR3: CASSNLGADTQYF; DNA: TGTGCCAGCAGCAACCTTGGGGCAGATACGCAGTATTTT
size: -; J: TRBJ1-1; D: -; V: TRBV20-1; CDR3: CSAENTEAFF; DNA: TGCAGTGCCGAGAACACTGAAGCTTTCTTT
size: -; J: TRBJ1-2; D: -; V: TRBV25-1; CDR3: CASSGRGNYGYTF; DNA: TGTGCCAGCAGTGGCCGGGGGAACTATGGCTACACCTTC
size: -; J: TRBJ2-1; D: -; V: TRBV28; CDR3: CASSSLAASSYNEQFF; DNA: TGTGCCAGCTCGAGCCTAGCTGCTAGCTCCTACAATGAGCAGTTCTTC
size: few; J: TRBJ1-5; D: -; V: TRBV5-4; CDR3: CASGGAGGYSNQPQHF; DNA: TGTGCCAGCGGAGGGGCGGGAGGATATAGCAATCAGCCCCAGCATTTT
size: -; J: TRBJ1-1; D: -; V: TRBV19; CDR3: CASSIERASRGTEAFF; DNA: TGTGCCAGTAGTATAGAGCGGGCGAGCAGGGGAACTGAAGCTTTCTTT
size: -; J: TRBJ1-2; D: -; V: TRBV9; CDR3: CASNTVGGGYTF; DNA: TGTGCCAGCAACACCGTAGGCGGTGGCTACACCTTC